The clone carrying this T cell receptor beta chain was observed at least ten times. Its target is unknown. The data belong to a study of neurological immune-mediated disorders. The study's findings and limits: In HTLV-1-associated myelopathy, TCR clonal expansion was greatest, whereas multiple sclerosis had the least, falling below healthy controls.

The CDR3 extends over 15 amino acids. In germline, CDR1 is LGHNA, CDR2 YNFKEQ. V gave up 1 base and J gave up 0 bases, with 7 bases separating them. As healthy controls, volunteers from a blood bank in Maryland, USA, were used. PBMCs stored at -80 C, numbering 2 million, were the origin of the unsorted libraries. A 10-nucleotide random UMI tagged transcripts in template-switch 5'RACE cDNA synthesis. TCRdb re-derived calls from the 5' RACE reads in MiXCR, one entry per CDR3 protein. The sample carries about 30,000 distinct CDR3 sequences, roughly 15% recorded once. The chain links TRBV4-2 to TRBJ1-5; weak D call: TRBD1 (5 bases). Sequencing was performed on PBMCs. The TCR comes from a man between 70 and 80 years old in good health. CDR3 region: CASSQGGFSNQPQHF. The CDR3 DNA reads TGTGCCAGCAGCCAAGGGGGCTTTAGCAATCAGCCCCAGCATTTT.